What follows is one TCR beta chain and its context. What it recognizes is unknown. TCRdb's table, derived via immunoSEQ multiplex PCR, lists solely in-frame clones and lacks some. Altogether 95,000 to 100,000 clones are present, roughly 80% being singletons, with the ten largest covering 13% to 15%. The data originate from a study of T cell responses to AZD1222 COVID-19 vaccine. The CDR3 consists of 15 residues. Germline CDR1 LGHDT, CDR2 YNNKEL (reference sequence). With 0 bases clipped from V and 7 bases from J, the junction kept 7 bases outside the gene matches. Study-level findings and limits: It should be noted that donors were predominantly white British and more often female, and clonal diversity was possibly underestimated.

Sequenced material: peripheral blood, taken 28 days after the second AZD1222 dose. The rearrangement uses TRBV3-1 (or the pseudogene TRBV3-2) and TRBJ1-2; 8 bases fit TRBD1. This TCR was sampled from an adult who received the AZD1222 COVID-19 vaccine. Here the CDR3 reads CASSQEPSGGLGYTF. The DNA for the CDR3 is TGTGCCAGCAGCCAAGAGCCGTCAGGGGGCCTTGGCTACACCTTC.